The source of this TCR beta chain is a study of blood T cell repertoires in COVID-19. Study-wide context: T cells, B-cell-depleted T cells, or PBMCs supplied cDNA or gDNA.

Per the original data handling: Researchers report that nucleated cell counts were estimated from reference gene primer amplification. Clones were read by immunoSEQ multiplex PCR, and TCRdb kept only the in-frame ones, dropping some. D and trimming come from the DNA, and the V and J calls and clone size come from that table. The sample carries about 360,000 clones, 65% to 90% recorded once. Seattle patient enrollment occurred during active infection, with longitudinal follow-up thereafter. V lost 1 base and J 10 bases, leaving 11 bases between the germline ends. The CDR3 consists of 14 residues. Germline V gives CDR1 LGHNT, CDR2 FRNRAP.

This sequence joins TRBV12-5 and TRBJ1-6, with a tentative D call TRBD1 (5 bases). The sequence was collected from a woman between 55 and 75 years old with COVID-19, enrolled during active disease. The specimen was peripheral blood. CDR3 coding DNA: TGTGCTAGTGGTTTGGAGCGCCGGGGGTCACCCCTCCACTTT. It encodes CASGLERRGSPLHF. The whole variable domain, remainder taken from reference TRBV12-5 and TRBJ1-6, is DARVTQTPRHKVTEMGQEVTMRCQPILGHNTVFWYRQTMMQGLELLAYFRNRAPLDDSGMPKDRFSAEMPDATLATLKIQPSEPRDSAVYFCASGLERRGSPLHFGNGTRLTVT.